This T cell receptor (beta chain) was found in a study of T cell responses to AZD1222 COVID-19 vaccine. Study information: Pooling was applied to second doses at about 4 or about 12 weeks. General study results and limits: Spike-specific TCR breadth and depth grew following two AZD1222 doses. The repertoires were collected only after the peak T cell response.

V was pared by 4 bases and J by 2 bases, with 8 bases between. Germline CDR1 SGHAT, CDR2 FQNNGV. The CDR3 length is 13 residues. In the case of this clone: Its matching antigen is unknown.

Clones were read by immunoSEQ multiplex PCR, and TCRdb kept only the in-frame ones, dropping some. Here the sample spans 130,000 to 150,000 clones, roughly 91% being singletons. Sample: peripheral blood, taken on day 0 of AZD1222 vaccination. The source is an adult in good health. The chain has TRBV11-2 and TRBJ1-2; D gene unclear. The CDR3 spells CASSSPRNYGYTF. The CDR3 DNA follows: TGTGCCAGCAGCTCCCCACGGAACTATGGCTACACCTTC. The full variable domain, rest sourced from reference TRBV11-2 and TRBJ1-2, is EAGVAQSPRYKIIEKRQSVAFWCNPISGHATLYWYQQILGQGPKLLIQFQNNGVVDDSQLPKDRFSAERLKGVDSTLKIQPAKLEDSAVYLCASSSPRNYGYTFGSGTRLTVV.